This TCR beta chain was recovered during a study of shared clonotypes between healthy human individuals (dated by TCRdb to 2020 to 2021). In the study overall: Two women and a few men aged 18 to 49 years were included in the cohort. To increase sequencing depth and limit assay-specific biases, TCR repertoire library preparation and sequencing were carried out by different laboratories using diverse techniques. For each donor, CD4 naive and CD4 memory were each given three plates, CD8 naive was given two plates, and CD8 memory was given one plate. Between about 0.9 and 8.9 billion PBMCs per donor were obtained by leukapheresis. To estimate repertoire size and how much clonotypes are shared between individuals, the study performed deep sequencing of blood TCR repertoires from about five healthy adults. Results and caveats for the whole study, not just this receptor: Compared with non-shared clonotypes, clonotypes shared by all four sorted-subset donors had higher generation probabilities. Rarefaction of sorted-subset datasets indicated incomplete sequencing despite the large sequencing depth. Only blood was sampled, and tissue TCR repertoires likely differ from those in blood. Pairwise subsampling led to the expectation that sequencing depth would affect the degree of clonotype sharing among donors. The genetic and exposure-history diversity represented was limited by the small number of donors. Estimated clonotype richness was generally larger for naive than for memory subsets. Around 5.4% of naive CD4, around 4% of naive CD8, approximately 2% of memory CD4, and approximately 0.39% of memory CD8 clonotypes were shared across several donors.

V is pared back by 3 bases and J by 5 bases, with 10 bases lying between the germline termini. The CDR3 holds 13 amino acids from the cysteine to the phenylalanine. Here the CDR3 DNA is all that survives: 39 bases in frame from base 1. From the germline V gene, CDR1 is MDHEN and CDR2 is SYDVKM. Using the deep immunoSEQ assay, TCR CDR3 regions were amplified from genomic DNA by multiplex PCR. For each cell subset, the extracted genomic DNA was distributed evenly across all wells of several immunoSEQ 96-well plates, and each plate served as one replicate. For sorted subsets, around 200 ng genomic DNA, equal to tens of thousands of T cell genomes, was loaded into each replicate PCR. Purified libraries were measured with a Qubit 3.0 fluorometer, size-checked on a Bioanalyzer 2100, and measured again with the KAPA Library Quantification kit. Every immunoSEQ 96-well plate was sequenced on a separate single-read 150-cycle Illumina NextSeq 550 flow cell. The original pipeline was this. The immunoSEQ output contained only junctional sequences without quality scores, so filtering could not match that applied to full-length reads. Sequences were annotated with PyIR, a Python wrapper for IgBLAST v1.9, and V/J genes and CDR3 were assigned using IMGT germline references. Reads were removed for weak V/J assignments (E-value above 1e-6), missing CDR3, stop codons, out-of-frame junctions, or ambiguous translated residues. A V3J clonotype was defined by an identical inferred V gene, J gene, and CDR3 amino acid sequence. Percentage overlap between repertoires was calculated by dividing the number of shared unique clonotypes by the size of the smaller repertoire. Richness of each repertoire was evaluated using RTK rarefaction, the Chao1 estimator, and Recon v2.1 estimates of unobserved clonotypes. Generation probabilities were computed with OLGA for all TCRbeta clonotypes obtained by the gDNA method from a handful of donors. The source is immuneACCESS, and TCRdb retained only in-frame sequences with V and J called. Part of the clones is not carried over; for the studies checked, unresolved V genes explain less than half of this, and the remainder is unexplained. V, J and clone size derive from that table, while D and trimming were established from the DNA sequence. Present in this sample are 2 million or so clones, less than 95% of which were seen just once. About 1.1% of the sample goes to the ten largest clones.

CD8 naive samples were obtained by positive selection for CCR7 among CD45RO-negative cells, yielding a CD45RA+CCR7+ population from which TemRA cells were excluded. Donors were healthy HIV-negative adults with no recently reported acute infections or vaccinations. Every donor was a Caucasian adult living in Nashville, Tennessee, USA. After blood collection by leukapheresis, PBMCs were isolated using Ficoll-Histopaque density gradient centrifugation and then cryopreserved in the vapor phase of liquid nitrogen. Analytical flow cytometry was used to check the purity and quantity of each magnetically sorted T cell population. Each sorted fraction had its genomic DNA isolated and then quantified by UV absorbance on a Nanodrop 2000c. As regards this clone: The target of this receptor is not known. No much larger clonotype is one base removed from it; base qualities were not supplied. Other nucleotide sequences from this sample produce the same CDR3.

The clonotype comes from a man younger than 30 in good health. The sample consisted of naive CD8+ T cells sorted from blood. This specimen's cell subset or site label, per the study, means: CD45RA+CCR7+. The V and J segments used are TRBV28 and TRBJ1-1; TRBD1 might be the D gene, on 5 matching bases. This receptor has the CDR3 CASSLGGDTEAFF. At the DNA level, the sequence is TGTGCCAGCAGTTTGGGGGGAGATACTGAAGCTTTCTTT.